The rows below give T cell receptor beta chains drawn from one sample of a study of control samples from healthy donors and cancer patients. Clones were read by immunoSEQ multiplex PCR, and TCRdb kept only the in-frame ones, dropping some. The sample records approximately 84,000 clones, around 80% being singletons. Material for sequencing was blood. All receptors derive from a woman aged 60-75 years in good health. Both conserved end residues are part of each CDR3. The D gene is left open where the match is weak. Clone size appears in some rows only: once, few, many, or a class for an expanded clone.

D	J	V	size	length	DNA	CDR3
-	TRBJ2-3	TRBV5-6	-	13	TGTGCCAGCAGATCAGGGACTGGAGATACGCAGTATTTT	CASRSGTGDTQYF
TRBD1	TRBJ1-2	TRBV4-1	few	15	TGCGCCAGCAGCCCACCTCCTACAGGGGGCTATGGCTACACCTTC	CASSPPPTGGYGYTF
-	TRBJ1-5	TRBV25-1	-	13	TGTGCCAGCAGTGCGGAGGTTGGGACGGTTCAGCATTTT	CASSAEVGTVQHF
TRBD1	TRBJ2-1	TRBV25-1	-	14	TGTGCCAGCAATGCGGGACAGGGGAGTAATGAGCAGTTCTTC	CASNAGQGSNEQFF
-	TRBJ2-5	TRBV9	-	15	TGTGCCAGCAGCGTAAGGCCTAGTCTGGTGGAGACCCAGTACTTC	CASSVRPSLVETQYF
-	TRBJ1-3	TRBV4-1	-	17	TGCGCCAGCAGCCAAGTGAGAGGCGGCGCCTCTGGAAACACCATATATTTT	CASSQVRGGASGNTIYF
-	TRBJ2-3	TRBV5-4	once	15	TGTGCCAGCAGCTCGGCAGGGGCTAGCACAGATACGCAGTATTTT	CASSSAGASTDTQYF
-	TRBJ2-1	TRBV19	-	16	TGTGCCAGTAGCATGTCGCGGACAGTTACCTACAATGAGCAGTTCTTC	CASSMSRTVTYNEQFF
-	TRBJ1-3	TRBV19	-	13	TGTGCCAGTAGTACCGCATCTGGAAACACCATATATTTT	CASSTASGNTIYF
-	TRBJ1-3	TRBV7-9	-	15	TGTGCCAGCAGCTTAGGGGGAAGCTCTGGAAACACCATATATTTT	CASSLGGSSGNTIYF
-	TRBJ1-5	TRBV12-3/TRBV12-4	-	13	TGTGCCAGCAAAATTGCCCCGAATCAGCCCCAGCATTTT	CASKIAPNQPQHF
-	TRBJ1-1	TRBV29-1	-	12	TGCAGCGTTGCGACAGCCGGGACTGAAGCTTTCTTT	CSVATAGTEAFF
-	TRBJ1-3	TRBV7-9	-	17	TGTGCCAGCAGCTTAGTCGGTGCTGGTGGCTCTGGAAACACCATATATTTT	CASSLVGAGGSGNTIYF
-	TRBJ1-4	TRBV14	-	14	TGTGCCAGCAGTCCACGAAGGGACTCCGAAAAACTGTTTTTT	CASSPRRDSEKLFF
-	TRBJ1-2	TRBV12-3/TRBV12-4	-	13	TGTGCCAGCACCGAAAGGGTATGGGTCTCAAACACCTTC	CASTERVWVSNTF
-	TRBJ2-7	TRBV7-8	-	15	TGTGCCAGCAGCGCGGTGGTCCCACCGGCGTTCGAGCAGTACTTC	CASSAVVPPAFEQYF
TRBD2	TRBJ2-2	TRBV11-3	-	17	TGTGCCAGCAGCCCTGCTAGCGGGAGGAACTCGGCCGGGGAGCTGTTTTTT	CASSPASGRNSAGELFF
-	TRBJ2-5	TRBV3-1/TRBV3-2	-	14	TGTGCCAGCAGCCTTGGGACTACCCAGGGGGCCCAGTACTTC	CASSLGTTQGAQYF
TRBD1	TRBJ1-4	TRBV19	-	13	TGTGCCAGTCGGACAGGGTCGGATGAAAAACTGTTTTTT	CASRTGSDEKLFF
-	TRBJ1-1	TRBV15	-	16	TGTGCCACCTCCCTTCCCCGGCAGGGCGGTACGACTGAAGCTTTCTTT	CATSLPRQGGTTEAFF
TRBD2	TRBJ2-1	TRBV5-1	-	14	TGCGCCAGCAGCTTGGAAAGGACTAGAAATGAGCAGTTCTTC	CASSLERTRNEQFF
-	TRBJ1-6	TRBV2	-	16	TGTGCCAGCAGTGAATTAATTAACTCCTATAATTCACCCCTCCACTTT	CASSELINSYNSPLHF
TRBD2	TRBJ2-1	TRBV2	-	17	TGTGCCAGCAGTGCGAGACTAGCGGGGTACTCCTACAATGAGCAGTTCTTC	CASSARLAGYSYNEQFF
-	TRBJ1-6	TRBV7-9	-	13	TGTGCCAGCAGCTTACAGGGACATTCACCCCTCCACTTT	CASSLQGHSPLHF
-	TRBJ1-1	TRBV2	-	14	TGTGCCAGCAGCCAGGGACATTTGAACACTGAAGCTTTCTTT	CASSQGHLNTEAFF
-	TRBJ2-3	TRBV5-1	once	16	TGCGCCAGCAGCCCCCGCCGGGCGTTCAGCACAGATACGCAGTATTTT	CASSPRRAFSTDTQYF
-	TRBJ2-2	TRBV5-1	-	15	TGCGCCAGCAGCCCAACCGGGCCAAACACCGGGGAGCTGTTTTTT	CASSPTGPNTGELFF
-	TRBJ2-7	TRBV11-2	-	13	TGTGCCAGCAGCTTAGGGGACCCCTACGAGCAGTACTTC	CASSLGDPYEQYF
-	TRBJ2-7	TRBV29-1	-	14	TGCAGCGTCGTCGGAGGGTTGAACTCCTACGAGCAGTACTTC	CSVVGGLNSYEQYF
-	TRBJ1-6	TRBV20-1	-	13	TGCAGTGCTAGTTCCAACAGGGCGCCACCCCTCCACTTT	CSASSNRAPPLHF
TRBD1	TRBJ1-2	TRBV6-5	-	13	TGTGCCAGCAGACGGGACAGGGGATCGGGCTACACCTTC	CASRRDRGSGYTF
TRBD2	TRBJ2-1	TRBV6-1	-	15	TGTGCCAGCAGTGAACTAGCGGGAGCATTTAGTGAGCAGTTCTTC	CASSELAGAFSEQFF
-	TRBJ2-2	TRBV19	few	16	TGTGCCAGTAGTATCAGGTCGGGGGCGGGAACCGGGGAGCTGTTTTTT	CASSIRSGAGTGELFF
TRBD2	TRBJ2-3	TRBV7-9	-	19	TGTGCCAGCAGCTCGGGACTAGCGGGAGGGACGCCGAAGACAGATACGCAGTATTTT	CASSSGLAGGTPKTDTQYF
-	TRBJ2-1	TRBV27	-	15	TGTGCCAGCAGTTTAAGGGGGGACGCTTTCTATGAGCAGTTCTTC	CASSLRGDAFYEQFF
-	TRBJ2-7	TRBV9	few	12	TGTGCCAGCAGCGTAGCGGGGAACGAGCAGTACTTC	CASSVAGNEQYF
TRBD1	TRBJ1-5	TRBV28	once	17	TGTGCCAGCAGTTCCTCCCGTTGGACAGGGAGAAGGAAGCCCCAGCATTTT	CASSSSRWTGRRKPQHF
-	TRBJ2-2	TRBV15	once	21	TGTGCCACCAGCAGAGAACGGGATAAGGCGGGATCGAGGGGGAACACCGGGGAGCTGTTTTTT	CATSRERDKAGSRGNTGELFF
TRBD2	TRBJ2-3	TRBV24-1	-	15	TGTGCCACCAGTGACCCCTCTAGCGGTTCAGATACGCAGTATTTT	CATSDPSSGSDTQYF
TRBD2	TRBJ2-1	TRBV4-2	-	16	TGTGCCAGCAGCCAAGATTTGGCGGGAGGGTACAATGAGCAGTTCTTC	CASSQDLAGGYNEQFF
-	TRBJ1-1	TRBV19	-	14	TGTGCCAGTAGTATAGGAGTAGTGAACACTGAAGCTTTCTTT	CASSIGVVNTEAFF
TRBD2	TRBJ2-1	TRBV18	-	13	TGTGCCAGCTCACCAGGGGGGGGAGCTGAGCAGTTCTTC	CASSPGGGAEQFF
-	TRBJ2-1	TRBV7-2	once	16	TGTGCCAGCAGCTTAGAACCGCAGTGGCGTGACAATGAGCAGTTCTTC	CASSLEPQWRDNEQFF
-	TRBJ2-3	TRBV7-6	few	17	TGTGCCAGCAGCTTATTCGGGGGAGTGACTAGCACAGATACGCAGTATTTT	CASSLFGGVTSTDTQYF
TRBD2	TRBJ2-7	TRBV19	-	15	TGTGCCAGTAGGATAGGGGGTTTAGCGGGAGACGAGCAGTACTTC	CASRIGGLAGDEQYF
TRBD2	TRBJ2-3	TRBV7-2	-	16	TGTGCCAGCAGCTGGGGACTAGCGGGGGGGCCGGGTACGCAGTATTTT	CASSWGLAGGPGTQYF
TRBD2	TRBJ2-3	TRBV28	few	16	TGTGCCAGCTGTGGCGGGGGGGGGAGCTGGGCAGATACGCAGTATTTT	CASCGGGGSWADTQYF
-	TRBJ2-7	TRBV6-2/TRBV6-3	many	16	TGTGCCAGCAGTTACTCGACTGGACGGAAATCCTACGAGCAGTACTTC	CASSYSTGRKSYEQYF
-	TRBJ1-6	TRBV21-1	-	15	TGTGCCAGCAGCAACATGGGACACGATAATTCACCCCTCCACTTT	CASSNMGHDNSPLHF
-	TRBJ1-1	TRBV2	few	13	TGTGCCAGCAACGCGCAGGGGTTGGTTGAAGCTTTCTTT	CASNAQGLVEAFF
-	TRBJ1-5	TRBV3-1/TRBV3-2	-	14	TGTGCCAGCAGCCATTTTCCGGGAAGTCAGCCCCAGCATTTT	CASSHFPGSQPQHF
-	TRBJ2-7	TRBV6-2/TRBV6-3	-	13	TGTGCCAGCAGTTACGACGCCTTCGAGCGGCAGTACTTC	CASSYDAFERQYF
-	TRBJ1-1	TRBV2	once	13	TGTGCCAGCAGTCCCGGGAGTGGCACTGAAGCTTTCTTT	CASSPGSGTEAFF
TRBD1	TRBJ1-3	TRBV28	-	12	TGTGCCACCCTGACAGGGTACAACACCATATATTTT	CATLTGYNTIYF
TRBD1	TRBJ1-2	TRBV19	-	15	TGTGCCAGCGCCCCCCTAGCAGGGGGCTGGTATGGCTACACCTTC	CASAPLAGGWYGYTF
TRBD2	TRBJ2-7	TRBV11-2	-	15	TGTGCCAGCAGCTACACTAGCGGGGGTCAATACGAGCAGTACTTC	CASSYTSGGQYEQYF
-	TRBJ2-7	TRBV2	-	15	TGTGCCAGCAGTGAAAGTCGGTCGAGCTCCTACGAGCAGTACTTC	CASSESRSSSYEQYF
-	TRBJ2-5	TRBV6-2/TRBV6-3	-	12	TGTGCCAGCAGTTACAAGGAGGAGACCCAGTACTTC	CASSYKEETQYF
-	TRBJ2-7	TRBV6-5	few	13	TGTGCCAGCCAAAGGGGTAGCTCCTACGAGCAGTACTTC	CASQRGSSYEQYF
-	TRBJ1-1	TRBV10-2	-	13	TGCGCCAGCAGTGAGCAGGGGAACACTGAAGCTTTCTTT	CASSEQGNTEAFF